This T cell receptor (beta chain) was documented in a study of pediatric ulcerative colitis. Note on this clone: Its matching antigen is unknown.

Rectal tissue came from one to two pinch biopsies taken at colonoscopy. Data came from immunoSEQ multiplex PCR; TCRdb stores just in-frame clones and leaves some out. The data hold more than 9,000 clones, with around four fifths observed a single time. V was trimmed by 5 bases and J by 9 bases, leaving 14 bases between them. Looked up from germline, CDR1 is SGHDN and CDR2 is FVKESK. This CDR3 is 14 amino acids long. Study-level results: Ulcerative colitis patients shared more blood-rectal clones than controls.

The chain carries TRBV14 and TRBJ1-6; D ambiguous. Sequencing was carried out using gut tissue. The clonotype was recovered from a girl aged 5 to 17 who was a control in a study of pediatric ulcerative colitis. The CDR3 region is CASSTTFLGSPLHF. CDR3 sequence (DNA): TGTGCCAGCAGCACGACATTTCTTGGTTCACCCCTCCACTTT.